The 13 T cell receptor beta chains below come from one sample, sequenced in a study of blood T cells in healthy people across ages. Primed by a sample-barcoded 5' primer and a J-beta primer mix, a second PCR proceeded for about 6 to 11 cycles. A single record per CDR3 protein comes from TCRdb applying MiXCR to the 5' RACE reads. The sample yields 700,000 to 900,000 distinct CDR3 sequences, under 30% seen once. These data were also filed under a second study, of T cells of mothers and their children.

Specimen: blood. These receptors originate from a boy younger than 18 in good health.

This chain connects TRBV6-6 to TRBJ1-1, with TRBD1 matching over 8 bases. The V segment lost 6 bases and the J segment 2 bases; nucleotides outside the gene matches: 2. The CDR3 is 13 residues long. Germline V gene sequence: CDR1 MNHNY, CDR2 SVGAGI (reference sequence). The CDR3 DNA follows: TGTGCCAGCAGGGGACAGGTAAACACTGAAGCTTTCTTT. It specifies CASRGQVNTEAFF.

The rearrangement joins TRBV27 to TRBJ1-6, with unresolved D. CDR1 and CDR2 (germline): MNHEY, SMNVEV (reference sequence). With 2 bases removed from V and 5 bases from J, the gap between germline ends came to 7 bases. This CDR3 has 14 amino acids. CDR3 DNA sequence: TGTGCCAGCAGTTTACGACAAGATAATTCACCCCTCCACTTT. Protein product: CASSLRQDNSPLHF.

This chain joins TRBV20-1 and TRBJ1-2; D unclear. This CDR3 has 11 residues. From germline, CDR1 is DFQATT and CDR2 SNEGSKA (reference sequence). The DNA for the CDR3 is TGCAGCATCCGATGGATCGGTGGCTACACCTTC. Its translation: CSIRWIGGYTF.

The chain joins TRBV20-1 to TRBJ2-5; 7 nucleotides match TRBD2. The closer fit of TRBJ2-1 to the DNA end suggests the J call may be wrong. Germline loops: CDR1 DFQATT, CDR2 SNEGSKA (reference sequence). The CDR3 has 16 amino acids. This chain's CDR3 is CSARDRRGSNVHEQFF. CDR3 bases: TGCAGTGCTAGAGATAGGCGGGGGTCAAACGTTCATGAGCAGTTCTTC.

The chain links TRBV29-1 to TRBJ2-2; D possibly corresponds to TRBD2 (5 bases). Looked up from germline, CDR1 is SQVTM and CDR2 is ANQGSEA. The CDR3 length is 12 residues. The ends were cut back, 5 bases at V and 1 base at J, with 5 bases in the middle. The CDR3 protein is CSVRGNTGELFF. The CDR3 coding sequence is TGCAGCGTTCGGGGGAACACCGGGGAGCTGTTTTTT.

The chain has TRBV3-1 and TRBJ2-1; 9 nucleotides line up with TRBD2. Per the germline V gene, CDR1 is LGHDT and CDR2 is YNNKEL (reference sequence). V was clipped by 4 bases and J by 9 bases; unmatched bases: 10. This CDR3 has 15 amino acids. The CDR3 protein is CASSLGTSMDGEQFF. Here the CDR3 DNA reads TGTGCCAGCAGCCTCGGGACTAGCATGGATGGTGAGCAGTTCTTC.

V usage is TRBV6-5 and J usage is TRBJ2-1; D may be TRBD2 (6 bases). The J call may be in error: the DNA end matches TRBJ2-7 better. The CDR3 loop spans 14 amino acids. Germline values: CDR1 MNHEY, CDR2 SVGAGI. This CDR3 is CASSSDGGAYEQYF. The CDR3 region has the DNA TGTGCCAGCAGTTCCGACGGGGGTGCCTACGAGCAGTACTTC.

There are a few counts of this clonotype. The J gene is TRBJ2-6, the V gene TRBV6-1; D remains ambiguous. Trimming took off 3 bases at V and 1 base at J, with 19 bases between the two ends. The CDR3 covers 19 residues. The V gene's germline CDR1 is MNHNS and CDR2 SASEGT. CDR3 DNA sequence: TGTGCCAGCAGTGATAAGGAAATTTTATCTACATCTGGGGCCAACGTCCTGACTTTC. It encodes CASSDKEILSTSGANVLTF.

This clonotype has just a few counts. This sequence joins TRBV29-1 and TRBJ1-2, with D tentatively TRBD1 (5 bases). Germline CDR1 SQVTM, CDR2 ANQGSEA. V was cut by 7 bases and J by 7 bases, with 16 bases left in between. The CDR3 is made up of 12 amino acids. The CDR3 sequence is CSGAGGAAGYTF. The CDR3 coding sequence is TGCAGCGGGGCCGGCGGGGCTGCTGGCTACACCTTC.

This clonotype came up a few times. V is TRBV12-3 or TRBV12-4 and J is TRBJ2-5; 8 positions match TRBD1. There are 17 residues in the CDR3. Trimming cost V 1 base and J 5 bases; bases outside gene matches: 12. The CDR3 region has the DNA TGTGCCAGCAGTTTAGAGCACGGACAGGGTCACTCGGAGACCCAGTACTTC. Its translation: CASSLEHGQGHSETQYF.

This clonotype was observed a handful of times. It is likely a read error, because the conserved phenylalanine at the end of the CDR3 is missing. The V and J genes are TRBV4-1 and TRBJ1-6; D remains ambiguous. The CDR3 is 14 residues long. Germline CDR1 MGHRA, CDR2 YSYEKL. Between the trimmed V and J ends, which lost 1 base and 7 bases, there was a span of 8 bases. The CDR3, as DNA: TGCGCCAGCAGCCAAGTCGCGGGGAATTCACCCCTCCACTCT. Amino acid sequence: CASSQVAGNSPLHS.

This clonotype was seen more than once but under ten times. The V call is TRBV20-1, the J call TRBJ1-2, with unresolved D. The CDR3 length is 15 residues. The ends were cut back, 3 bases at V and 4 bases at J, with 18 bases in the middle. CDR1 DFQATT and CDR2 SNEGSKA come from the germline V gene (reference sequence). CDR3 loop: CSARYGIKIRYGYTF. DNA of the CDR3: TGCAGTGCTAGGTATGGGATCAAGATCCGCTATGGCTACACCTTC.

This clonotype was seen more than once but under ten times. The genes are TRBV2 and TRBJ2-2; D not resolved. Germline assignment: CDR1 SNHLY and CDR2 FYNNEI. The V and J ends lost 0 bases and 5 bases respectively, with 7 bases between them. CDR3 length: 14 amino acids. The CDR3 DNA is TGTGCCAGCAGTGAAGCGACATTTACCGGGGAGCTGTTTTTT. It is translated as CASSEATFTGELFF.